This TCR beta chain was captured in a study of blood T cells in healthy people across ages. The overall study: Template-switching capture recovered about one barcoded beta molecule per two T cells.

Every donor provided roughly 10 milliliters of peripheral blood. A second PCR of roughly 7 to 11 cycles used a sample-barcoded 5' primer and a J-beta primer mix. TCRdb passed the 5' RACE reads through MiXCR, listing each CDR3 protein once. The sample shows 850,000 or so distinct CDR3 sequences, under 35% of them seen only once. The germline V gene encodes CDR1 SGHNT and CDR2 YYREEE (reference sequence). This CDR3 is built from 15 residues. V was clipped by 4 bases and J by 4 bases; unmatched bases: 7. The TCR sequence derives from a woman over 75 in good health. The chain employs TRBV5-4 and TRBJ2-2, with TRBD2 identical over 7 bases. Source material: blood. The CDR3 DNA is TGTGCCAGCAGCCCTGGCGGGGGACGCACCGGGGAGCTGTTTTTT. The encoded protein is CASSPGGGRTGELFF.